The 11 T cell receptor beta chains reported below all come from one sample, sequenced in a study of shared clonotypes between healthy human individuals. Method: immunoSEQ multiplex PCR; TCRdb's copy keeps in-frame clones and lacks some. The repertoire holds about 1 million clones, roughly 70% seen once, with nearly 1.5% in the top ten. The specimen was memory CD4+ T cells sorted from blood. As to subset: CD45RA-negative fraction. Receptor source: a man aged 18 to 29 in good health.

V usage is TRBV7-2 and J usage is TRBJ2-3; 10 bases map to TRBD2. The CDR3 runs 15 residues. Per the germline V gene, CDR1 is SGHTA and CDR2 is FQGNSA. With 5 bases clipped from V and 5 bases from J, the junction kept 7 bases outside the gene matches. CDR3 sequence (DNA): TGTGCCAGCAGCCCCCTAGCGGGAGTGTTAGATACGCAGTATTTT. This gives the protein CASSPLAGVLDTQYF.

This clone has a single count. This chain uses TRBV5-4 with TRBJ2-2; 9 bases align to TRBD1. The V gene end was trimmed by 4 bases and the J gene end by 6 bases; junction bases not matched to a gene: 1. This CDR3 region has 13 residues. Germline V gene sequence: CDR1 SGHNT, CDR2 YYREEE (reference sequence). The CDR3 protein is CASSDRGSGELFF. CDR3 coding DNA: TGTGCCAGCAGCGACAGGGGGTCCGGGGAGCTGTTTTTT.

Notes on this clone: Distinct nucleotide sequences in the sample also encode this CDR3. This sequence joins TRBV5-1 and TRBJ2-3; 10 nucleotides line up with TRBD2. The ends lost 4 bases at V and 0 bases at J; junction bases unmatched: 2. The CDR3 has 15 residues. Germline V CDR1 and CDR2: SGHRS, YFSETQ. The CDR3 DNA reads as TGCGCCAGCAGCCAGACTAGCGGGAGCACAGATACGCAGTATTTT. This sequence encodes CASSQTSGSTDTQYF.

The chain links TRBV7-2 to TRBJ2-3, with TRBD2 matching 7 bases. Germline V gene lookup returns CDR1 SGHTA and CDR2 FQGNSA. This CDR3 has 14 residues. V shed 3 bases, J shed 7 bases, and the junction held 7 bases outside the gene matches. CDR3 loop: CASSLRLAVNTQYF. CDR3 coding DNA: TGTGCCAGCAGCTTGCGACTAGCCGTGAATACGCAGTATTTT.

The genes are TRBV2 and TRBJ1-5, with 8 nucleotides matching TRBD1. With V trimmed by 6 bases and J by 6 bases, 7 bases remained unmatched. The germline gives CDR1 SNHLY, CDR2 FYNNEI. The CDR3 spans 14 residues. DNA for the CDR3: TGTGCCAGCAGAGGTTGGACAGGGATTCAGCCCCAGCATTTT. Residues: CASRGWTGIQPQHF.

V and J are TRBV29-1 and TRBJ2-1; tentatively, D is TRBD1 (6 bases). The CDR3 has 13 residues. CDR1 and CDR2 (germline): SQVTM, ANQGSEA. With 6 bases removed from V and 4 bases from J, the gap between germline ends came to 13 bases. This chain's CDR3 is CSVDGQTYNEQFF. For the CDR3, the DNA is TGCAGCGTGGATGGACAGACATACAATGAGCAGTTCTTC.

The chain recombines TRBV30 with TRBJ1-2; 8 bases line up with TRBD1. Germline V gives CDR1 GTSNPN, CDR2 SVGIG (reference sequence). Trimming cost V 5 bases and J 5 bases; bases outside gene matches: 4. There are 12 residues in the CDR3. CDR3 in DNA: TGTGCCTGGGACGGACAGGGATATGGCTACACCTTC. It translates to CAWDGQGYGYTF. The full variable domain, with the rest looked up from reference TRBV30 and TRBJ1-2, is SQTIHQWPATLVQPVGSPLSLECTVEGTSNPNLYWYRQAAGRGLQLLFYSVGIGQISSEVPQNLSASRPQDRQFILSSKKLLLSDSGFYLCAWDGQGYGYTFGSGTRLTVV.

J is TRBJ2-1 and V is TRBV30; D remains ambiguous. Germline-derived CDR1 and CDR2 are GTSNPN and SVGIG (reference sequence). The ends were cut back, 0 bases at V and 4 bases at J, with 10 bases in the middle. The CDR3 is 14 amino acids. CDR3 protein: CAWSVNLNYNEQFF. DNA of the CDR3: TGTGCCTGGAGTGTTAACTTAAATTACAATGAGCAGTTCTTC.

This clone was observed once. This chain links TRBV10-3 with TRBJ2-6; D is perhaps TRBD1 (6 bases). CDR3 length: 16 amino acids. The V end lost 5 bases, the J end lost 0 bases, and 11 bases lay between the germline ends. Germline V gives CDR1 ENHRY, CDR2 SYGVKD. The CDR3: CAISSGAGSGANVLTF. In DNA form, the CDR3 reads TGTGCCATCAGTTCAGGGGCGGGCTCTGGGGCCAACGTCCTGACTTTC.

This chain links TRBV7-9 with TRBJ2-3; 7 positions match TRBD2. The CDR3 has 15 amino acids. V shed 1 base and J 4 bases; nucleotides not matched to a gene: 5. CDR1 SEHNR and CDR2 FQNEAQ come from the germline V gene (reference sequence). The CDR3 region has the DNA TGTGCCAGCAGCTTAGATGGCGGGAGCGCAGATACGCAGTATTTT. This encodes CASSLDGGSADTQYF.

The V and J genes are TRBV19 and TRBJ1-2, with D possibly TRBD1 on 5 matching bases. This CDR3 comprises 12 residues. Per the germline V gene, CDR1 is LNHDA and CDR2 is SQIVND (reference sequence). Between the trimmed V and J ends, which lost 10 bases and 5 bases, there was a span of 14 bases. The CDR3 DNA reads TGTGCCACTAGGCCAGGGTCATATGGCTACACCTTC. As protein: CATRPGSYGYTF.